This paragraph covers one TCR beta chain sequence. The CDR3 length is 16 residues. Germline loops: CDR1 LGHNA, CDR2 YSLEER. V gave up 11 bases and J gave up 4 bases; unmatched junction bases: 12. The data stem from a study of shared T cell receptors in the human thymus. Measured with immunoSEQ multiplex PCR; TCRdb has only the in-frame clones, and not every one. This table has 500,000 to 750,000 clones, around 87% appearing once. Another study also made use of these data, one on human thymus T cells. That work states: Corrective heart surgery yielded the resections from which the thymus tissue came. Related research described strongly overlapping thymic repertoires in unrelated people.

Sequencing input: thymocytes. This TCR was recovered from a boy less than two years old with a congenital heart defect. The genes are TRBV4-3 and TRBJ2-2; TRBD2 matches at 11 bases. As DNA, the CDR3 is TGCGCCTCCCGTAAACTAGCGGGAGTTGGCACCGGGGAGCTGTTTTTT. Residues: CASRKLAGVGTGELFF.